These T cell receptor beta chains were read from a single sample in a study of shared T cell receptors in the human thymus. The table came from immunoSEQ multiplex PCR; TCRdb's copy has only in-frame clones and leaves some out. Of hundreds of thousands of clones in the sample, more than 75% were seen once. These data were also reused for a study on human thymus T cells.

The sequenced sample was thymocytes. These receptors were collected from a boy under two years old with a congenital heart defect. CDR3s include the opening cysteine and the closing phenylalanine or tryptophan. Fields, in order: V gene, D gene, J gene, clone size, CDR3 DNA, CDR3 protein. The D gene is left open where the match is weak. Clone sizes are given selectively: once, few, many, or a class where the clone is expanded.

v_call: TRBV6-1
d_call: TRBD1
j_call: TRBJ1-1
clone_size: .
cdr3_nt: TGTGCCACATTACCCAGGACAGGCAGCGAAACTGAAGCTTTCTTT
cdr3_aa: CATLPRTGSETEAFF

v_call: TRBV5-6
d_call: .
j_call: TRBJ2-7
clone_size: few
cdr3_nt: TGTGCCAGCAGCTTGGGGGAGACAGGCTCCTACGAGCAGTACTTC
cdr3_aa: CASSLGETGSYEQYF

v_call: TRBV2
d_call: .
j_call: TRBJ1-1
clone_size: .
cdr3_nt: TGTGCCAGCACCCCGGGGGGGCCGCTGAACACTGAAGCTTTCTTT
cdr3_aa: CASTPGGPLNTEAFF

v_call: TRBV5-1
d_call: TRBD1
j_call: TRBJ2-4
clone_size: few
cdr3_nt: TGCGCCAGCAGCCAGGACAGGGAAGTCAAAAACATTCAGTACTTC
cdr3_aa: CASSQDREVKNIQYF

v_call: TRBV5-1
d_call: TRBD2
j_call: TRBJ2-7
clone_size: .
cdr3_nt: TGCGCCAGCAGCTTGACTAGCGGGACTCATCCCTACGAGCAGTACTTC
cdr3_aa: CASSLTSGTHPYEQYF

v_call: TRBV21-1
d_call: .
j_call: TRBJ1-5
clone_size: .
cdr3_nt: TGTGCCAGCAGCGCCGCCAGCCCTCCCCTCAGCCAGGGGAAAGGGGGCAATCAGCCCCAGCATTTT
cdr3_aa: CASSAASPPLSQGKGGNQPQHF

v_call: TRBV18
d_call: .
j_call: TRBJ1-1
clone_size: .
cdr3_nt: TGTGCCAGCTCACCACCGACTAAAGGGCGGAACACTGAAGCTTTCTTT
cdr3_aa: CASSPPTKGRNTEAFF

v_call: TRBV21-1
d_call: .
j_call: TRBJ2-3
clone_size: .
cdr3_nt: TGTGCCAGCAGCATCCCCGAACGGAGCCCGCCAGATACGCAGTATTTT
cdr3_aa: CASSIPERSPPDTQYF

v_call: TRBV4-3
d_call: .
j_call: TRBJ2-3
clone_size: .
cdr3_nt: TGCGCCAGCAGCCACCGGACTAAAGATACGCAGTATTTT
cdr3_aa: CASSHRTKDTQYF

v_call: TRBV2
d_call: TRBD2
j_call: TRBJ2-1
clone_size: .
cdr3_nt: TGTGCCAGCAGTGAAGCGACCAATCCCTTTGGTTTAGCGGGAGGTCGATACCATGAGCAGTTCTTC
cdr3_aa: CASSEATNPFGLAGGRYHEQFF

v_call: TRBV4-1
d_call: .
j_call: TRBJ2-1
clone_size: .
cdr3_nt: TGCGCCAGCAGCCAAGGGCTAGTTCGCGATGAGCAGTTCTTC
cdr3_aa: CASSQGLVRDEQFF

v_call: TRBV7-8
d_call: .
j_call: TRBJ1-3
clone_size: .
cdr3_nt: TGTGCCAGCAGCTTAGCACAGGGACCCCTTCTCTCTGGAAACACCATATATTTT
cdr3_aa: CASSLAQGPLLSGNTIYF

v_call: TRBV28
d_call: TRBD1
j_call: TRBJ2-7
clone_size: .
cdr3_nt: TGTGCCAGCGGGGCGGGACAGGCATCTTCCTACGAGCAGTACTTC
cdr3_aa: CASGAGQASSYEQYF

v_call: TRBV2
d_call: .
j_call: TRBJ2-3
clone_size: .
cdr3_nt: TGTGCCAGCAGTTCTAGCTTTGGTACGCAGTATTTT
cdr3_aa: CASSSSFGTQYF

v_call: TRBV5-1
d_call: TRBD2
j_call: TRBJ2-1
clone_size: .
cdr3_nt: TGCGCCAGCAGCTCCGGGACTAGTCAGTTCTTC
cdr3_aa: CASSSGTSQFF

v_call: TRBV20-1
d_call: .
j_call: TRBJ2-1
clone_size: once
cdr3_nt: TGCAGTGCTGCCCCGAGCCATGAGCAGTTCTTC
cdr3_aa: CSAAPSHEQFF